The 2 T cell receptor beta chains in this list originate from one sample, sequenced in a study of control samples from healthy donors and cancer patients. Clones were sequenced by immunoSEQ multiplex PCR, and TCRdb holds only the in-frame ones, with some missing. The data show approximately 97,000 clones, with around 92% seen just once and roughly 2.5% held by the top ten. The sample was blood. These receptors were collected from a woman in her late teens or twenties in good health.

V is TRBV24-1 and J is TRBJ2-1; TRBD1 aligns across 8 bases. Germline CDR1 reads KGHDR; CDR2 reads SFDVKD. The trim removed 3 bases at V and 0 bases at J, leaving 6 bases unmatched. CDR3 size: 17 residues. The CDR3 sequence: CATSDTWTGSSYNEQFF. In DNA form, the CDR3 reads TGTGCCACCAGTGATACTTGGACAGGGAGCTCCTACAATGAGCAGTTCTTC.

For the CDR3, the DNA is TGTGCCACCAGTGACTCCCGACAGGGTAGTTCACCCCTCCACTTT. Amino acids: CATSDSRQGSSPLHF. The chain recombines TRBV24-1 with TRBJ1-6, with 7 nucleotides matching TRBD1. With 4 bases clipped from V and 9 bases from J, the junction kept 8 bases outside the gene matches. The germline CDR1 and CDR2 sequences are KGHDR and SFDVKD. The CDR3 is made up of 15 amino acids.